This T cell receptor (beta chain) was sequenced in a study of early T cells in non-severe SARS-CoV-2 infection. In the study overall: Unsorted whole-blood RNA was sequenced in bulk, leaving chains unpaired. Study-level findings and limits: The matching step, a VDJdb search, favored anti-spike CD8 responses and missed private and CD4 specificities.

The table lists this clonotype with a few counts. Its antigen is still unknown. Individual cDNA molecules were tagged with unique molecular identifiers. TCRdb re-called the 5' RACE reads with MiXCR, one entry per CDR3 protein. Seen here are tens of thousands of distinct CDR3 sequences, approximately 12% observed once, and the top ten hold approximately 4.7%. The germline V and J ends were trimmed by 4 bases and 0 bases, with 22 bases remaining between them. The CDR3 is 18 residues long. Germline loops: CDR1 GTSNPN, CDR2 SVGIG (reference sequence). This TCR was recovered from an adult who was a healthcare worker with PCR-confirmed SARS-CoV-2 infection or an uninfected control (not recorded which). The specimen was whole blood, collected at baseline. The chain joins TRBV30 to TRBJ1-5; unclear D gene. Here the CDR3 reads CAWNPFSWADHSNQPQHF. For the CDR3, the DNA is TGTGCCTGGAACCCTTTCAGCTGGGCCGACCATAGCAATCAGCCCCAGCATTTT.